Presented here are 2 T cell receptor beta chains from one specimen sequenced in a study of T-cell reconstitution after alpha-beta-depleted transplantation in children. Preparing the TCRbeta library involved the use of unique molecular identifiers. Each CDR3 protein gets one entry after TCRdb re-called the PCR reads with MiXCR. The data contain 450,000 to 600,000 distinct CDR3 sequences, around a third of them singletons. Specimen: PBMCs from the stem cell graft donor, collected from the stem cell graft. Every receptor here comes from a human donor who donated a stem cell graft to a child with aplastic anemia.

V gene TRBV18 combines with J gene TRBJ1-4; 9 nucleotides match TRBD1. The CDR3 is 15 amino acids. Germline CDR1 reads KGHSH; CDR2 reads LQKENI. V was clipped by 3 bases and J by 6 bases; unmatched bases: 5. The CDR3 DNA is TGTGCCAGCTCACCTCGGGACAGGGTTTATGAAAAACTGTTTTTT. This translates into CASSPRDRVYEKLFF.

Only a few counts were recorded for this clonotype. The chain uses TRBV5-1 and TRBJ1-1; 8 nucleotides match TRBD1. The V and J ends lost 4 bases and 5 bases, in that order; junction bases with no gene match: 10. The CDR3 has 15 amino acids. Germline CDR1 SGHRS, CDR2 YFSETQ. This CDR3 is CASSGETGVGTEAFF. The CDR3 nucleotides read TGCGCCAGCAGCGGGGAGACAGGGGTAGGAACTGAAGCTTTCTTT.